The 5 T cell receptor beta chains given below trace back to one sample, sequenced in a study of cytomegalovirus exposure and HLA in healthy donors. In the PCR, 60 Vbeta and 13 Jbeta primers were used. TCRdb keeps only in-frame clones here, not all; method: immunoSEQ multiplex PCR. The sample lists around 200,000 clones; 84% were seen once. Sequenced material: PBMCs. The receptor source for this set is a girl under 10 years old in good health and CMV-seropositive.

The V call is TRBV5-5, the J call TRBJ1-2; 12 bases line up with TRBD1. J gave up 5 bases and V 4 bases, and 6 bases lay outside the gene matches. CDR1 and CDR2 from the germline V gene are SGHKS and YYEKEE (reference sequence). The CDR3 has 15 amino acids. The DNA of the CDR3 is TGTGCCAGCAGCAAATGGGGACAGGGGGCGTATGGCTACACCTTC. Amino acid sequence: CASSKWGQGAYGYTF.

The rearrangement joins TRBV28 to TRBJ2-7; D uncertain. Germline-derived CDR1 and CDR2 are MDHEN and SYDVKM. This CDR3 is built from 14 residues. V lost 1 base and J 2 bases, leaving 9 bases between the germline ends. In DNA form, the CDR3 reads TGTGCCAGCAGTTTATTAGATAGTACCTACGAGCAGTACTTC. Translating gives CASSLLDSTYEQYF.

The CDR3 DNA sequence: TGTGCCAGCAGTTACGACGGGTACGAGCAGTACTTC. This gives the protein CASSYDGYEQYF. The chain is built from TRBV6-5 and TRBJ2-7; no definite D call. The germline CDR1 and CDR2 sequences are MNHEY and SVGAGI. The CDR3 spans 12 residues. The V and J ends lost 2 bases and 4 bases respectively, with 6 bases between them.

The genes are TRBV4-1 and TRBJ1-1, with D possibly being TRBD1 (6 bases). Germline V gene data show CDR1 as MGHRA and CDR2 as YSYEKL. Trimming stripped 3 bases from V and 3 bases from J, with 20 bases between. The CDR3 is made up of 17 amino acids. CDR3 in amino acids: CASSHTRGRGGDTEAFF. The CDR3 DNA reads TGCGCCAGCAGCCACACAAGGGGGAGGGGGGGGGACACTGAAGCTTTCTTT.

The rearrangement joins TRBV19 to TRBJ2-1, with a possible D match to TRBD2 (6 bases). Germline V CDR1 and CDR2: LNHDA, SQIVND (reference sequence). The CDR3 has 14 amino acids. Deletions cut 4 bases from V and 1 base from J, with 8 bases between. The CDR3 is CASSTRESYNEQFF. CDR3 nucleotide sequence: TGTGCCAGTAGTACTCGGGAGTCCTACAATGAGCAGTTCTTC.